The 16 T cell receptor beta chains presented below share a single source sample, sequenced in a study of identical twins. TCRdb re-called the 5' RACE reads with MiXCR, one entry per CDR3 protein. The table has hundreds of thousands of distinct CDR3 sequences, less than 7% seen once; the top ten hold around 1.9%. Sequences were obtained from naive T cells sorted from blood. The receptors here all came from a man aged 18 to 29 in good health.

The V gene is TRBV12-3 or TRBV12-4, the J gene TRBJ1-5; D is possibly TRBD1 (6 bases). The ends were cut back, 7 bases at V and 4 bases at J, with 17 bases in the middle. The CDR3 has 15 residues. CDR3 coding DNA: TGTGCCAGCACCCCCTCGGGGGGCCGTAATCAGCCCCAGCATTTT. It translates to CASTPSGGRNQPQHF.

This clonotype was detected a few times. The chain employs TRBV7-6 and TRBJ2-3; the match to TRBD2 covers 10 bases. From germline, CDR1 is SGHVS and CDR2 FNYEAQ. The CDR3 is 17 residues long. J was trimmed by 6 bases and V by 0 bases; bases with no gene match: 9. The CDR3 DNA is TGTGCCAGCAGCTTAGCGAGAGCGGGAGGGCCGTTGGATACGCAGTATTTT. It is translated as CASSLARAGGPLDTQYF.

A few counts support this clonotype. This chain connects TRBV12-3 or TRBV12-4 to TRBJ2-1, with D perhaps matching TRBD1 or TRBD2 (6 bases each). Trimming pared 5 bases from V and 8 bases from J, leaving 19 bases between. This CDR3 is built from 15 residues. This chain's CDR3 is CASSELRRGAHEQFF. CDR3 DNA sequence: TGTGCCAGCAGTGAACTGCGGAGGGGGGCACATGAGCAGTTCTTC.

This clonotype was detected many times. CDR3 loop: CASSQRSGLAGVRETQYF. CDR3 in DNA: TGTGCCAGCAGTCAACGATCCGGACTAGCGGGAGTCCGAGAGACCCAGTACTTC. The chain employs TRBV12-3 or TRBV12-4 and TRBJ2-5, with TRBD2 matching 13 bases. The CDR3 spans 18 residues. V was pared by 5 bases and J by 4 bases, with 13 bases of the junction left unmatched.

This clonotype was counted only a few times. The chain recombines TRBV7-9 with TRBJ2-1; D may be TRBD2 (5 bases). V was pared by 4 bases and J by 3 bases, with 13 bases between. CDR1 SEHNR and CDR2 FQNEAQ come from the germline V gene (reference sequence). CDR3 length: 15 residues. This CDR3 is CASSSDYLFYNEQFF. CDR3 bases: TGTGCCAGCAGCTCAGACTACCTATTCTACAATGAGCAGTTCTTC.

The rearrangement joins TRBV3-1 to TRBJ2-3, with a tentative D call TRBD2 (5 bases). Germline V gives CDR1 LGHDT, CDR2 YNNKEL (reference sequence). V lost 4 bases and J 5 bases, leaving 19 bases between the germline ends. The CDR3 has 16 amino acids. The CDR3 nucleotides are TGTGCCAGCAGCCGGGAGTTGGACTCAGGACTAGATACGCAGTATTTT. Protein sequence: CASSRELDSGLDTQYF.

This clonotype was picked up many times. V usage is TRBV20-1 and J usage is TRBJ1-4, with 7 bases aligning to TRBD1. The CDR3 spans 13 residues. Germline CDR1 DFQATT, CDR2 SNEGSKA (reference sequence). After removal of 5 bases from V and 5 bases from J, the junction contained 5 bases not matched to a gene. CDR3 nucleotides: TGCAGTGCTTCGCAGGGGGACAATGAAAAACTGTTTTTT. Translated: CSASQGDNEKLFF.

The V gene is TRBV12-3 or TRBV12-4, the J gene TRBJ2-4, with D possibly matching TRBD1 (6 bases). This CDR3 has 14 amino acids. Deletions cut 1 base from V and 9 bases from J, with 13 bases between. The CDR3 sequence: CASSLDGRRGIQYF. The CDR3 nucleotides are TGTGCCAGCAGTTTAGACGGACGCAGGGGCATTCAGTACTTC.

V gene TRBV25-1 combines with J gene TRBJ2-3; 7 bases line up with TRBD2. This CDR3 spans 13 amino acids. From germline, CDR1 is MGHDK and CDR2 SYGVNS. With V trimmed by 3 bases and J by 8 bases, 5 bases remained unmatched. CDR3: CASSDQLATTQYF. For the CDR3, the DNA is TGTGCCAGCAGTGATCAACTAGCGACTACGCAGTATTTT.

The gene calls are TRBV11-2 and TRBJ1-1; D remains unclear. CDR1 SGHAT and CDR2 FQNNGV come from the germline V gene. This CDR3 contains 16 residues. V lost 1 base and J 5 bases, leaving 17 bases between the germline ends. CDR3 residues: CASSLVGHSVVTEAFF. DNA of the CDR3: TGTGCCAGCAGCTTAGTGGGTCATTCGGTGGTAACTGAAGCTTTCTTT.

The chain employs TRBV5-6 and TRBJ2-5, with 13 bases aligning to TRBD2. There are 18 residues in the CDR3. Germline CDR1 SGHDT, CDR2 YYEEEE. The V segment lost 4 bases and the J segment 0 bases; nucleotides outside the gene matches: 9. CDR3 sequence reads: CASSLTGLAGSHQETQYF. The CDR3, as DNA: TGTGCCAGCAGCCTGACGGGACTAGCGGGATCCCACCAAGAGACCCAGTACTTC.

This clonotype was counted at least ten times. The chain carries TRBV3-1 and TRBJ2-1; 7 bases are a match to TRBD2. CDR3 length: 15 amino acids. Unmatched junction bases numbered 7, after V lost 0 bases and J lost 8 bases. In germline, CDR1 is LGHDT, CDR2 YNNKEL (reference sequence). Written as DNA, the CDR3 is TGTGCCAGCAGCCAAGACGAGGGAGGGCCTCATGAGCAGTTCTTC. It translates to CASSQDEGGPHEQFF.

V usage is TRBV12-3 or TRBV12-4 and J usage is TRBJ2-3; 10 nucleotides match TRBD1. CDR3 length: 16 residues. V gave up 4 bases and J gave up 1 base; unmatched junction bases: 5. CDR3 nucleotides: TGTGCCAGCAGTTCGCGACAGGGGGCGGGCACAGATACGCAGTATTTT. This sequence encodes CASSSRQGAGTDTQYF.

This clonotype occurred many times. The CDR3 nucleotides are TGTGCCATCAGTGACCCTGGACTTGAGACAGATACGCAGTATTTT. Its translation is CAISDPGLETDTQYF. This sequence joins TRBV10-3 and TRBJ2-3; a weak D match, TRBD2 (5 bases). The germline V and J ends were trimmed by 3 bases and 3 bases, with 13 bases remaining between them. The germline gives CDR1 ENHRY, CDR2 SYGVKD. CDR3 length: 15 amino acids.

This clonotype was seen at least ten times. V is TRBV29-1 and J is TRBJ2-7; D is perhaps TRBD2 (5 bases). Germline V gives CDR1 SQVTM, CDR2 ANQGSEA. The V end was cut by 6 bases, the J end by 3 bases, with 12 bases between. The CDR3 is 12 amino acids. The CDR3 DNA reads TGCAGCGTCTGGACTGCTAACTACGAGCAGTACGTC. Encoded protein: CSVWTANYEQYV.

This clonotype was seen repeatedly, ten times or more. The J gene is TRBJ2-1, the V gene TRBV15, with a possible D match to TRBD2 (5 bases). The CDR3 loop spans 12 amino acids. Germline V lookup: CDR1 LNHNV, CDR2 YYDKDF (reference sequence). V lost 0 bases to trimming and J lost 13 bases, with 10 bases between them. The CDR3 is CATSRELARQFF. In DNA form, the CDR3 reads TGTGCCACCAGCAGAGAGCTAGCCCGACAGTTCTTC.